These T cell receptor beta chains were read from a single sample in a study of early T cells in non-severe SARS-CoV-2 infection. TCRdb reprocessed the 5' RACE reads via MiXCR and lists one record per CDR3 protein. The table has tens of thousands of distinct CDR3 sequences, over 9% seen once; the top ten hold approximately 7%. The specimen was whole blood. These receptors all come from an adult who was a healthcare worker with PCR-confirmed SARS-CoV-2 infection or an uninfected control (not recorded which). Both conserved end residues are part of each CDR3. A D gene is named only where the DNA matches it firmly. The size entry is marked missing in some rows and otherwise reads once, few, many or a size class.

V gene	D gene	J gene	clone size	CDR3 DNA	CDR3 protein
TRBV7-7	TRBD2	TRBJ2-1	NA	TGTGCTAGCAGCTTATCCCCACTAGCGGTGTACAATGAGCAGTTCTTC	CASSLSPLAVYNEQFF
TRBV20-1	NA	TRBJ1-5	NA	TGCAGTGCTAGAGATCCAGGGGCCCATCAGCCCCAGCATTTT	CSARDPGAHQPQHF
TRBV18	NA	TRBJ1-1	NA	TGTGCCAGCTCACCGTCGAGGGGCGACAAAGCTTTCTTT	CASSPSRGDKAFF
TRBV21-1	NA	TRBJ2-7	NA	TGTGCCAGCAGCAAAGGTGAAGGGGGACTAGCGGGAGTATGCATCCTATCCTCCTACGAGCAGTACTTC	CASSKGEGGLAGVCILSSYEQYF
TRBV28	NA	TRBJ1-1	few	TGTGCCAGCAGTTCCGAGAGGTTGCCGTCTTTCTTT	CASSSERLPSFF
TRBV7-9	NA	TRBJ1-5	few	TGTGCCAGCAGCCTACCGGGACTCGAGCAGCCCCAGCATTTT	CASSLPGLEQPQHF
TRBV29-1	TRBD2	TRBJ2-1	NA	TGCAGCGCATCGATTCTAGCGGGAGGTCTCAATGAGCAGTTCTTC	CSASILAGGLNEQFF
TRBV11-2	NA	TRBJ2-4	many	TGTGCCAGCAGCTCCCTAACAGGCATTCAGTACTTC	CASSSLTGIQYF
TRBV29-1	NA	TRBJ2-3	NA	TGCAGCGTTGAAGGCTCCGGAGGCACAGATACGCAGTATTTT	CSVEGSGGTDTQYF
TRBV24-1	NA	TRBJ2-3	many	TGTGCCACCAGTGATTTGGTCAGCACAGATACGCAGTATTTT	CATSDLVSTDTQYF
TRBV18	NA	TRBJ2-2	few	TGTGCCAGCTCACACGGCGAGGGGCTGTTTTTT	CASSHGEGLFF
TRBV5-1	TRBD2	TRBJ2-3	few	TGCGCCAGCAGCCGCAGACTAGCTGTGGATACGCAGTATTTT	CASSRRLAVDTQYF
TRBV7-6	TRBD2	TRBJ2-1	NA	TGTGCCAGCAGCCCCAAACTAGCGGGAGGGCCTAGTGAGCAGTTCTTC	CASSPKLAGGPSEQFF
TRBV27	NA	TRBJ1-1	NA	TGTGCCAGCAGTTTGTTTCGCTCGGGGCTTTCCCCCGCTTTCTTT	CASSLFRSGLSPAFF
TRBV20-1	NA	TRBJ2-1	many	TGCAGTGCTAGAGTTCCTCGCGACGTGAATGAGCAGTTCTTC	CSARVPRDVNEQFF
TRBV29-1	NA	TRBJ2-5	few	TGCAGCGTTGAGGTCAGCCGCCAAGAGACCCAGTACTTC	CSVEVSRQETQYF
TRBV11-2	NA	TRBJ1-3	many	TGTGCCAGCAGCTTCCGGGACCCCAGCTCTGGAAACACCATATATTTT	CASSFRDPSSGNTIYF
TRBV5-1	NA	TRBJ2-3	few	TGCGCCAGCAGCTTTTTAGAGTCCGCAGATACGCAGTATTTT	CASSFLESADTQYF
TRBV7-9	NA	TRBJ2-3	few	TGTGCCAGCAGCTTAGGTCAAATACTATGGCAGTATTTT	CASSLGQILWQYF
TRBV29-1	NA	TRBJ2-6	few	TGCAGCGTTGTTCGTAGGAGCTGGGGTCTGGGGGCCAACGTCCTGACTTTC	CSVVRRSWGLGANVLTF
TRBV29-1	NA	TRBJ2-3	many	TGCAGCGTTGAATCCGCGGTTCAACTCACAGATACGCAGTATTTT	CSVESAVQLTDTQYF
TRBV7-2	TRBD1	TRBJ1-1	many	TGTGCCAGCAGCCTTTCTGGGACAGGGACTGAAGCTTTCTTT	CASSLSGTGTEAFF
TRBV6-2/TRBV6-3	NA	TRBJ1-6	few	TGTGCCAGCAGCCCAATCGGGGCAGCGAATTCACCCCTCCACTTT	CASSPIGAANSPLHF
TRBV5-1	TRBD1	TRBJ1-2	NA	TGCGCCAGTTCGACAGGGGGATATGGCTACACCTTC	CASSTGGYGYTF
TRBV2	TRBD1	TRBJ1-1	few	TGTGCCAGCAGTGAGGACAGGGAATCGGCTGAAGCTTTCTTT	CASSEDRESAEAFF
TRBV6-6	TRBD2	TRBJ2-3	few	TGTGCCAGCACTTCGGGACTAGCGGGAGACACGCAGTATTTT	CASTSGLAGDTQYF
TRBV14	NA	TRBJ2-5	few	TGTGCCAGCAGCCAAGAAGAGAGGCAGACCCAGTACTTC	CASSQEERQTQYF
TRBV29-1	TRBD2	TRBJ2-7	NA	TGCAGCGTTGAAAGACTAGCGGGAGGGCCCTACGAGCAGTACTTC	CSVERLAGGPYEQYF
TRBV3-1	TRBD1	TRBJ1-1	NA	TGTGCCAGCAGCCAATCTCGACAGGGCGGGAGCACTGAAGCTTTCTTT	CASSQSRQGGSTEAFF
TRBV6-2/TRBV6-3	NA	TRBJ2-1	NA	TGTGCCAGCAGAAGCAGAGAGAGCTATAATGAGCAGTTCTTC	CASRSRESYNEQFF
TRBV7-3	TRBD1	TRBJ1-2	few	TGTGCCAGCAGCTTATTCGGACAGGGTCTTGACTATGGCTACACCTTC	CASSLFGQGLDYGYTF
TRBV2	NA	TRBJ2-7	few	TGTGCCAGCATCAAGGACTCCTACGAGCAGTACTTC	CASIKDSYEQYF
TRBV4-2	TRBD1	TRBJ1-1	many	TGTGCCAGCAGCCAAGGGGACAGTAGGACTGAAGCTTTCTTT	CASSQGDSRTEAFF
TRBV5-4	NA	TRBJ1-1	NA	TGTGCCATTGCTGGGGAGGGGAACACTGAAGCTTTCTTT	CAIAGEGNTEAFF
TRBV20-1	TRBD1	TRBJ2-3	NA	TGCAGTGCTAGAGAGAGGGGGGGGACAGGGAGACAATATTTT	CSARERGGTGRQYF
TRBV9	TRBD2	TRBJ2-3	few	TGTGCCAGCAGCGCACCGGGACTAGCGAGAGGGGGAGATACGCAGTATTTT	CASSAPGLARGGDTQYF
TRBV10-3	NA	TRBJ2-6	many	TGTGCCATCAGTGAGGGGAGTGGATCTGGGGCCAACGTCCTGACTTTC	CAISEGSGSGANVLTF
TRBV10-3	NA	TRBJ2-3	NA	TGTGCCATAAGTGAGTTTGATACGCAGTATTTT	CAISEFDTQYF
TRBV5-4	TRBD2	TRBJ2-3	few	TGTGCCAGCAGCTTGGGACTAGCGGGAATGGATAGCACAGATACGCAGTATTTT	CASSLGLAGMDSTDTQYF
TRBV12-3/TRBV12-4	NA	TRBJ1-5	many	TGTGCCAGCAGTTATGGGCGCACTATAGGGACCCAGCATTTT	CASSYGRTIGTQHF
TRBV20-1	NA	TRBJ2-7	few	TGCAGTGCTAGCAACTTACAGGGCCACGAGCAGTACTTC	CSASNLQGHEQYF
TRBV10-3	TRBD1	TRBJ1-2	many	TGTGCCATCAGTAGGGACAGCGGTGATGGCTACACCTTC	CAISRDSGDGYTF
TRBV29-1	NA	TRBJ2-1	few	TGCAGCGTTTGCTCTAGCGTAAACAATGAGCAGTTCTTC	CSVCSSVNNEQFF
TRBV7-8	NA	TRBJ2-5	NA	TGTGCCAGCAGCTTATCCACCGAGGGGACCCAGTACTTC	CASSLSTEGTQYF
TRBV29-1	NA	TRBJ2-5	NA	TGCAGCGTTGAAAGACAGAATGAAGAGACCCAGTACTTC	CSVERQNEETQYF
TRBV29-1	NA	TRBJ2-7	few	TGCAGCGTTGAAGATCGGCGTCAGGCCTACGAGCAGTACTTC	CSVEDRRQAYEQYF
TRBV19	NA	TRBJ2-3	many	TGTGCCAGTAGTTTTAGCGGAACAGATACGCAGTATTTT	CASSFSGTDTQYF
TRBV29-1	NA	TRBJ1-1	many	TGCAGCGTTGTAGACGTGATTGAAGCTTTCTTT	CSVVDVIEAFF
TRBV6-1	NA	TRBJ1-5	few	TGTGCCAGCAGTGAAGAGGGGGGAAGGAGCAATCAGCCCCAGCATTTT	CASSEEGGRSNQPQHF
TRBV6-5	NA	TRBJ1-1	NA	TGTGCCAGCAGTTACTCGAGCTTCGGGACTTCGAACACTGAAGCTTTCTTT	CASSYSSFGTSNTEAFF
TRBV7-2	TRBD2	TRBJ2-3	NA	TGTGCCAGCAGCCTACGGATAGCGGGGTTGAGGTCAGATACGCAGTATTTT	CASSLRIAGLRSDTQYF
TRBV7-9	NA	TRBJ2-2	many	TGTGCCAGCAGCGCCCCCTTCCTTACCGGGGAGCTGTTTTTT	CASSAPFLTGELFF
TRBV2	NA	TRBJ2-3	few	TGTGCCAGCAGGGCAGACACAGATACGCAGTATTTT	CASRADTDTQYF
TRBV5-4	TRBD2	TRBJ2-7	few	TGTGCCAGCAGCTCCGCGGGGGGCGCGTTGTCGGAGCAGTACTTC	CASSSAGGALSEQYF